The 18 T cell receptor beta chains below all came from one sample that was sequenced in a study of CD8 T cells in ankylosing spondylitis. Study conclusions and caveats: Seemingly characteristic of ankylosing spondylitis blood was a TCR beta motif consisting of eight highly homologous variants.

TCRdb passed the 5' RACE reads through MiXCR, listing each CDR3 protein once. This table holds about 500,000 distinct CDR3 sequences, under 5.5% found once. Antigens for these TCRs are unknown. The sample comprised blood, either unsorted or a sorted T cell fraction (not recorded which). The source is a male donor with ankylosing spondylitis.

This clonotype was counted ten times or more. The chain has TRBV15 and TRBJ1-2; D not resolved. The CDR3 totals 15 residues. Germline CDR1 and CDR2: LNHNV and YYDKDF (reference sequence). V was clipped by 0 bases and J by 4 bases, with 12 bases between them. The CDR3 loop reads CATSRDPGRLYGYTF. The DNA of the CDR3 is TGTGCCACCAGCAGAGATCCAGGACGGCTCTATGGCTACACCTTC.

This clonotype appeared many times. The chain recombines TRBV29-1 with TRBJ1-3, with unresolved D. This CDR3 is 10 amino acids long. The ends were cut back, 4 bases at V and 8 bases at J, with 6 bases in the middle. The germline CDR1 and CDR2 sequences are SQVTM and ANQGSEA. In DNA, the CDR3 is TGCAGCGTTGTTTCGGACACCATATATTTT. Amino acid sequence: CSVVSDTIYF.

This clonotype was detected many times. V gene TRBV7-2 combines with J gene TRBJ1-4; TRBD1 might be the D (5 bases). CDR3 length: 14 residues. Germline CDR1 is SGHTA and CDR2 is FQGNSA. V shed 5 bases and J shed 4 bases, with 11 bases lying between them. The CDR3 protein is CASSRAGGNEKLFF. In DNA, the CDR3 is TGTGCCAGCAGCAGAGCGGGGGGTAATGAAAAACTGTTTTTT.

This clonotype was observed a handful of times. Mismatch with germline at one junction end may stem from a read error. This chain joins TRBV20-1 and TRBJ2-7; 10 positions match TRBD2. The CDR3 totals 16 residues. Germline lookup yields CDR1 DFQATT and CDR2 SNEGSKA (reference sequence). The CDR3 spells CCARGSASGSLYEQYF. The CDR3 DNA sequence: TGCTGTGCTAGAGGATCAGCTAGCGGGAGTCTCTACGAGCAGTACTTC.

Many counts were recorded for this clonotype. This chain connects TRBV12-3 or TRBV12-4 to TRBJ1-5; no clear D. The V end lost 7 bases, the J end lost 1 base, and 8 bases lay between the germline ends. This CDR3 has 13 amino acids. The CDR3 DNA sequence: TGTGCCAGCACGCGGGGAAGCAATCAGCCCCAGCATTTT. This codes for CASTRGSNQPQHF.

This clonotype was observed at least ten times. The chain recombines TRBV20-1 with TRBJ2-6; 7 positions match TRBD2. This CDR3 contains 14 residues. Germline values: CDR1 DFQATT, CDR2 SNEGSKA (reference sequence). The V gene end was trimmed by 5 bases and the J gene end by 2 bases; junction bases not matched to a gene: 3. CDR3 residues: CSAHRGAGANVLTF. The CDR3 DNA reads TGCAGTGCTCACCGGGGGGCTGGGGCCAACGTCCTGACTTTC.

This clonotype was counted many times. The chain carries TRBV9 and TRBJ1-4; 8 nucleotides line up with TRBD1. J lost 8 bases, V lost 3 bases, and 6 bases had no gene match. There are 14 residues in the CDR3. Per germline, CDR1 SGDLS and CDR2 YYNGEE. CDR3 residues: CASSGHRGSEKLFF. CDR3 bases: TGTGCCAGCAGCGGACACAGGGGGTCGGAAAAACTGTTTTTT.

The sample holds many counts of this clonotype. J is TRBJ2-7 and V is TRBV20-1; D may be TRBD2 (5 bases). Trimming left V 6 bases short and J 7 bases short, with 13 bases between. The CDR3 is 11 residues long. Per the germline V gene, CDR1 is DFQATT and CDR2 is SNEGSKA (reference sequence). CDR3: CSAPNSGEQYF. CDR3 nucleotide sequence: TGCAGTGCACCGAATTCGGGAGAGCAGTACTTC.

At least ten counts were recorded for this clonotype. The CDR3 region is CSVGDGSYEQYF. The CDR3 bases are TGCAGCGTGGGGGACGGCTCCTACGAGCAGTACTTC. J is TRBJ2-7 and V is TRBV29-1, with D perhaps assigned TRBD1 or TRBD2 (5 bases each). CDR1 SQVTM and CDR2 ANQGSEA come from the germline V gene. This CDR3 comprises 12 residues. The V and J ends lost 6 bases and 0 bases respectively, with 9 bases between them.

Many counts were recorded for this clonotype. V usage is TRBV29-1 and J usage is TRBJ1-2, with D maybe TRBD1 (5 bases). Germline loops: CDR1 SQVTM, CDR2 ANQGSEA. CDR3 size: 15 residues. Deletions cut 6 bases from V and 0 bases from J, with 17 bases between. The DNA for the CDR3 is TGCAGCGTAGATACTACGGGGGGTTCTAACTATGGCTACACCTTC. As protein: CSVDTTGGSNYGYTF.

In its sample, this clonotype was seen many times. V usage is TRBV29-1 and J usage is TRBJ2-5; the D is unclear. The CDR3 totals 13 residues. V dropped 5 bases and J dropped 2 bases, with 12 bases sitting between them. Germline lookup yields CDR1 SQVTM and CDR2 ANQGSEA. The CDR3 reads CSVYLAEQETQYF. CDR3 bases: TGCAGCGTTTATTTGGCGGAACAAGAGACCCAGTACTTC. Drawing the rest from reference TRBV29-1 and TRBJ2-5, the complete variable domain is SAVISQKPSRDICQRGTSLTIQCQVDSQVTMMFWYRQQPGQSLTLIATANQGSEATYESGFVIDKFPISRPNLTFSTLTVSNMSPEDSSIYLCSVYLAEQETQYFGPGTRLLVL.

The sample holds many counts of this clonotype. The V gene is TRBV20-1, the J gene TRBJ2-7; the match to TRBD2 covers 7 bases. The V gene's germline CDR1 is DFQATT and CDR2 SNEGSKA (reference sequence). CDR3 length equals 13 residues. In DNA form, the CDR3 reads TGCAGCCACTGGGTAGCGGGCTCCTACGAGCAGTACTTC. It specifies CSHWVAGSYEQYF.

In this sample, this clonotype turned up many times. The gene calls are TRBV5-1 and TRBJ2-1; no firm D call. V was pared by 3 bases and J by 7 bases, with 8 bases between. The germline CDR1 and CDR2 sequences are SGHRS and YFSETQ. This CDR3 contains 12 residues. Here the CDR3 reads CASSYPSNEQFF. The CDR3 nucleotides read TGCGCCAGCAGCTACCCGAGTAATGAGCAGTTCTTC.

This clonotype appeared many times. CDR3: CASSLMIAGGRNEQFF. CDR3 DNA: TGTGCCAGCAGCTTAATGATAGCGGGGGGCAGGAATGAGCAGTTCTTC. The J gene is TRBJ2-1, the V gene TRBV11-1, with 10 bases fitting TRBD2. The CDR3 is 16 residues long. After removal of 2 bases from V and 7 bases from J, the junction contained 8 bases not matched to a gene. Germline lookup yields CDR1 SGHAT and CDR2 FQDESV (reference sequence).

This clonotype has at least ten counts. The chain links TRBV7-2 to TRBJ2-1, with TRBD2 as a possible D gene (6 bases). The V and J ends lost 5 bases and 10 bases respectively, with 15 bases between them. Germline V gives CDR1 SGHTA, CDR2 FQGNSA. The CDR3 length is 13 residues. The CDR3 DNA reads as TGTGCCAGCAGCGCAGAACTAGCTAAGGAGCAGTTCTTC. It translates to CASSAELAKEQFF.

This chain connects TRBV4-3 to TRBJ2-1; 14 positions match TRBD2. V lost 4 bases, J lost 6 bases, and 8 bases stayed unmatched. The CDR3 has 17 residues. Germline V gene data show CDR1 as LGHNA and CDR2 as YSLEER. CDR3 protein: CASSRGTSGSLANEQFF. CDR3 coding DNA: TGCGCCAGCAGCCGAGGGACTAGCGGGAGTCTAGCCAATGAGCAGTTCTTC.

This clonotype was detected only a few times. The chain employs TRBV12-5 and TRBJ2-1; a possible D gene is TRBD2 (7 bases). V shed 6 bases and J shed 10 bases, with 10 bases lying between them. Germline-derived CDR1 and CDR2 are LGHNT and FRNRAP. This CDR3 is built from 11 residues. The CDR3 sequence is CASGKGGEQFF. The CDR3 DNA is TGTGCTAGTGGCAAGGGGGGGGAGCAGTTCTTC.

This clonotype turned up a few times. The chain recombines TRBV11-2 with TRBJ2-5; TRBD2 aligns across 10 bases. V was pared by 4 bases and J by 6 bases, with 5 bases of the junction left unmatched. The CDR3 consists of 14 residues. Germline V gene lookup returns CDR1 SGHAT and CDR2 FQNNGV. The CDR3 nucleotides read TGTGCCAGCAGCTGGCTAGCGGGGGAAAAGACCCAGTACTTC. This translates into CASSWLAGEKTQYF.